This is a list of T cell receptor beta chains from one sample in a study of T cell responses to AZD1222 COVID-19 vaccine. Only in-frame clones appear in the TCRdb table, and some are missing; sequencing was by immunoSEQ multiplex PCR. The repertoire holds 110,000 or so clones, with about 90% as singletons. Sequencing used peripheral blood, obtained on day 0 of AZD1222 vaccination. The origin of the receptors is an adult in good health. Both conserved end residues are part of each CDR3. Fields, in order: D gene, clone size, V gene, J gene, CDR3 protein, CDR3 DNA. The D gene is left open where the match is weak. Rows may omit the clone size; those that give it use once, few, many or a size class.

-	-	TRBV4-1	TRBJ1-2	CASSPDSDYGYTF	TGCGCCAGCAGCCCAGACAGTGACTATGGCTACACCTTC
TRBD1	-	TRBV30	TRBJ1-5	CAWSRRGTGVEPQHF	TGTGCCTGGAGCCGTAGGGGGACAGGGGTAGAGCCCCAGCATTTT
-	-	TRBV20-1	TRBJ2-1	CSARWDEQFF	TGCAGTGCGAGGTGGGATGAGCAGTTCTTC
-	-	TRBV23-1	TRBJ1-2	CARGRQYRGSGYGYTF	TGCGCCAGGGGTCGACAGTATCGTGGGAGTGGGTATGGCTACACCTTC
TRBD1	-	TRBV18	TRBJ1-6	CASSPQQGLAYNSPLHF	TGTGCCAGCTCACCTCAACAGGGGTTGGCCTATAATTCACCCCTCCACTTT
-	-	TRBV18	TRBJ1-5	CASSQDRNQPQHF	TGTGCCAGCTCACAGGACAGAAATCAGCCCCAGCATTTT
-	-	TRBV12-5	TRBJ1-2	CASGLVRSRDLSLGGYTF	TGTGCTAGTGGTTTGGTCCGATCCCGGGACCTTTCTTTGGGAGGCTACACCTTC
-	-	TRBV7-2	TRBJ1-2	CASSLPVYGYTF	TGTGCCAGCAGCTTACCGGTCTATGGCTACACCTTC
-	-	TRBV30	TRBJ1-2	CAWTATGRGYTF	TGTGCCTGGACCGCTACAGGGAGAGGCTACACCTTC
-	-	TRBV27	TRBJ2-1	CASSQGRINEQFF	TGTGCCAGCAGTCAAGGGAGAATCAATGAGCAGTTCTTC
-	-	TRBV19	TRBJ2-3	CASSILAVTSTDTQYF	TGTGCCAGTAGTATTTTAGCGGTTACGAGCACAGATACGCAGTATTTT
-	-	TRBV5-1	TRBJ1-2	CASSGASYDGYTF	TGCGCCAGCAGCGGGGCAAGTTACGATGGCTACACCTTC
TRBD1	-	TRBV15	TRBJ1-1	CATSKQGEKSITEAFF	TGTGCCACCAGCAAACAGGGGGAGAAATCAATCACTGAAGCTTTCTTT
-	-	TRBV7-9	TRBJ1-1	CASSLTLNTEAFF	TGTGCCAGCAGCTTGACCCTGAACACTGAAGCTTTCTTT
-	-	TRBV7-3	TRBJ1-3	CASSPRPRSPGNTIYF	TGTGCCAGCAGCCCCCGCCCGAGGTCGCCTGGAAACACCATATATTTT
-	-	TRBV30	TRBJ1-2	CAWARGFGYTF	TGTGCCTGGGCCCGCGGGTTTGGCTACACCTTC
-	few	TRBV21-1	TRBJ1-3	CARTSGKRSGNTIYF	TGTGCCAGAACGTCAGGGAAGAGGTCTGGAAACACCATATATTTT